This TCR beta chain comes out of a study of identifying expanded T cells in peripheral blood. Study-wide findings and caveats: Roughly two-week clone count variance significantly increased as total template count grew. Over two and four weeks, about 15 and 18 clones changed, versus approximately 1.2 between replicates.

Collection occurred without any documented infections or immune events in donors. This clone was detected a few times. Antigen specificity is unknown. Using immunoSEQ multiplex PCR, the repertoire was profiled, and TCRdb retains in-frame clones only, with some absent. The sample lists roughly 100,000 clones; approximately 88% were seen once. The clonotype originates from a person between 18 and 69 years old in good health. Sequencing was carried out using blood.

DNA of the CDR3: TGTGCCAGCAGCTCCACATGGAACTATGGCTACACCTTC. This gives the protein CASSSTWNYGYTF. This sequence joins TRBV5-6 and TRBJ1-2; D gene ambiguous. Deletions cut 3 bases from V and 2 bases from J, with 8 bases between. Germline V gene sequence: CDR1 SGHDT, CDR2 YYEEEE. This CDR3 is 13 amino acids long. Filled out from reference TRBV5-6 and TRBJ1-2, the complete variable domain reads DAGVTQSPTHLIKTRGQQVTLRCSPKSGHDTVSWYQQALGQGPQFIFQYYEEEERQRGNFPDRFSGHQFPNYSSELNVNALLLGDSALYLCASSSTWNYGYTFGSGTRLTVV.